Sequencing of this T cell receptor (beta chain) was carried out in a study of blood T cell repertoires in COVID-19. Only in-frame clones appear in the TCRdb table, and some are missing; sequencing was by immunoSEQ multiplex PCR. The table lists about 210,000 clones, about four fifths of them singletons. Specimen: PBMCs or T cells enriched from blood (not recorded which). The receptor comes from a woman under 40 who had been exposed to COVID-19.

The CDR3 nucleotides read TGTGCCAGTAGGGGACACAGCCAAGAGACCCAGTACTTC. Its translation: CASRGHSQETQYF. The J gene is TRBJ2-5, the V gene TRBV19, with D possibly TRBD1 on 6 matching bases. Germline loops: CDR1 LNHDA, CDR2 SQIVND (reference sequence). V was cut by 6 bases and J by 1 base, with 9 bases left in between. The CDR3 consists of 13 residues.